The 28 T cell receptor beta chains given below trace back to one sample, sequenced in a study of CD8+ T cells in alopecia areata. RNA was isolated and reverse transcribed to cDNA, the sequencing template. Here immunoSEQ multiplex PCR was the method, and the copy in TCRdb shows in-frame clones only, minus some. The sample was found to contain about 110,000 clones, and every one recurs. Source material: lesional skin. Source of these receptors: a C3H/HeJ mouse with alopecia areata. The strain is characterized by the MHC haplotype H2-k.

Ten or more counts support this clone. The listed genes are named as in mouse. The CDR3 end falls 4 residues outside the read, so it is completed with the germline J gene. Other nucleotide sequences in the sample specify the same CDR3. The chain uses TRBV1 and TRBJ2-3; 7 bases align to TRBD1. Germline values: CDR1 NSQYPW, CDR2 LRSPGD (reference sequence). V shed 2 bases and J 0 bases; nucleotides not matched to a gene: 5. The CDR3 runs to 16 residues. The part of the CDR3 DNA that was read is TGCACCTGCAGTGCACCGGACAGGACTAGTGCAGAA. Translation: CTCSAPDRTSAE. The full CDR3 sequence reads CTCSAPDRTSAETLYF.

This clone has a handful of counts. Gene names denote mouse genes. The CDR3 extends 4 residues past the end of the read, so its final part is completed from the germline J gene. V is TRBV17 and J is TRBJ1-1; TRBD1 is a possible D gene (5 bases). The germline V gene encodes CDR1 MNHDT and CDR2 YYDKIL. The CDR3 length is 11 residues. Incomplete CDR3 DNA: TGTGCTAGCAGTGTCAGGGAA. Encoded protein: CASSVRE. The complete CDR3 sequence is CASSVREEVFF.

This clone was picked up a small number of times. Gene names and germline match the mouse. The sequenced fragment ends 4 residues before the CDR3 boundary, so the rest is inferred from the germline J gene. The chain has TRBV13-1 and TRBJ2-7; 8 bases match TRBD1. Germline V gene data show CDR1 as NSHNY and CDR2 as SYGAGN. Trimming at V came to 4 bases and at J to 0 bases, leaving 3 bases not matched to a gene. The length of the CDR3 is 14 residues. CDR3 amino acids: CASSQGQGSYEQYF. The sequenced part of the CDR3 DNA is TGTGCCAGCAGTCAAGGACAGGGCTCCTAT.

Concerning this clone: Here the gene names and germline are mouse. Read coverage stops 4 residues before the CDR3 terminus; the germline J gene supplies the remainder. The chain uses TRBV1 and TRBJ1-4; 8 bases fit TRBD1. Germline V gene lookup returns CDR1 NSQYPW and CDR2 LRSPGD (reference sequence). The CDR3 contains 15 residues. V lost 1 base and J lost 6; bases outside the gene matches: 4. The CDR3 region is CTCSAVPGQDERLFF. CDR3 DNA, as far as it was read: TGCACCTGCAGTGCAGTCCCGGGACAGGACGAA. The full variable domain, rest sourced from reference TRBV1 and TRBJ1-4, is VTLLEQNPRWRLVPRGQAVNLRCILKNSQYPWMSWYQQDLQKQLQWLFTLRSPGDKEVKSLPGADYLATRVTDTELRLQVANMSQGRTLYCTCSAVPGQDERLFFGHGTKLSVL.

Only a few counts were recorded for this clone. Gene names and germline match the mouse. The read ends 4 residues early relative to the CDR3; the germline J gene fills the gap. V usage is TRBV1 and J usage is TRBJ1-4; TRBD1 matches at 9 bases. The CDR3 totals 14 residues. J gave up 6 bases and V 4 bases, and 3 bases lay outside the gene matches. Germline loops: CDR1 NSQYPW, CDR2 LRSPGD (reference sequence). The CDR3 reads CTCSGQGGDERLFF. Incomplete CDR3 DNA: TGCACCTGCAGTGGACAGGGGGGGGACGAA.

This clone has only a few counts. Mouse germline and gene names are used. The read comes to an end 4 residues before the CDR3 does, leaving the germline J gene to fill in the end. The chain carries TRBV5 and TRBJ2-2; 9 bases line up with TRBD2. Germline CDR1 LGHNA, CDR2 YNLKQL (reference sequence). The trim removed 3 bases at V and 0 bases at J, leaving 2 bases unmatched. The CDR3 consists of 16 residues. CDR3 sequence: CASSQWTGANTGQLYF. The sequenced CDR3 bases are TGTGCCAGCAGCCAGTGGACTGGGGCAAACACCGGG.

As concerns this clone: Gene names are mouse gene names. The DNA ends 4 residues before the CDR3 does, and the rest of the CDR3 is filled in from the germline J gene. This chain joins TRBV13-3 and TRBJ2-1, with 9 bases fitting TRBD2. After removal of 0 bases from V and 0 bases from J, the junction contained 4 bases not matched to a gene. Germline CDR1 is NNHDY and CDR2 is SYVADS. The CDR3 is 17 amino acids. CDR3 DNA, as far as it was read: TGTGCCAGCAGTGATGCAAACTGGGGGGTTAACTATGCT. Translation gives CASSDANWGVNYA. The full CDR3 sequence reads CASSDANWGVNYAEQFF.

To note about this clone: Gene names are the mouse ones. Incomplete CDR3 DNA: TGTGCTAGCAGTCCCAAGACAGGGGAT. Translated, it gives CASSPKTGD. The full-length CDR3 reads as CASSPKTGDEQYF. The chain carries TRBV17 and TRBJ2-7; 8 nucleotides agree with TRBD1. The read halts 4 residues ahead of the CDR3 end, with the missing end drawn from the germline J gene. Germline V CDR1 and CDR2: MNHDT, YYDKIL. This CDR3 contains 13 residues.

A few counts support this clone. Gene names follow the mouse nomenclature. The CDR3 end falls 4 residues outside the read, so it is completed with the germline J gene. The chain employs TRBV19 and TRBJ1-1; 9 nucleotides line up with TRBD1. The CDR3 spans 14 residues. After removal of 5 bases from V and 4 bases from J, the junction contained 6 bases not matched to a gene. CDR1 FNHDT and CDR2 SITEND come from the germline V gene (reference sequence). CDR3 bases read: TGTGCCAGCAGAGAACAGGGGGCGCCCACA. Its translation is CASREQGAPT. The entire CDR3 protein is CASREQGAPTEVFF. The full variable domain, completed using reference TRBV19 and TRBJ1-1, is GGIITQTPKFLIGQEGQKLTLKCQQNFNHDTMYWYRQDSGKGLRLIYYSITENDLQKGDLSEGYDASREKKSSFSLTVTSAQKNEMAVFLCASREQGAPTEVFFGKGTRLTVV.

This clone has ten or more counts. Gene names refer to mouse genes. From the germline J gene comes the end of the CDR3, since the read stops 4 residues before it. The V and J genes are TRBV13-3 and TRBJ2-5; TRBD2 aligns across 9 bases. The CDR3 is made up of 13 amino acids. In germline, CDR1 is NNHDY, CDR2 SYVADS. CDR3 bases read: TGTGCCAGCACTTGGGGGGGCGCGGAC. Protein product: CASTWGGAD. The CDR3, in full, reads CASTWGGADTQYF.

This clone was counted between two and nine times. The genes and germline here are from mouse. Coverage ceases 4 residues before the CDR3 finishes, and the germline J gene fills in the end. The chain recombines TRBV1 with TRBJ2-4, with TRBD1 matching over 8 bases. CDR1 NSQYPW and CDR2 LRSPGD come from the germline V gene (reference sequence). This CDR3 is 15 amino acids long. The CDR3 bases that were read are TGCACCTGCAGTGCCCGGACAGGGAATGAAAAC. It codes for CTCSARTGNEN. The whole CDR3 region reads CTCSARTGNENTLYF.

This clone turned up a few times. The gene names given are mouse names. Read coverage stops 4 residues before the CDR3 terminus; the germline J gene supplies the remainder. The chain links TRBV1 to TRBJ2-4; possibly TRBD1 for D (5 bases). This CDR3 has 13 residues. Trimming stripped 4 bases from V and 3 bases from J, with 8 bases between. Germline values: CDR1 NSQYPW, CDR2 LRSPGD (reference sequence). The sequenced CDR3 bases are TGCACCTGCAGTGTGACAGAACAAAAC. Translating gives CTCSVTEQN. The complete CDR3 sequence is CTCSVTEQNTLYF.

This clone has more than one count but fewer than ten. A much larger clone lies one base from this, so it may be a read error. All gene names here are mouse names. The read is 4 residues too short to cover the CDR3 end, so that end is filled in from the germline J gene. This chain connects TRBV14 to TRBJ2-5, with TRBD1 matching over 8 bases. CDR3 length: 13 residues. V shed 5 bases, J shed 2 bases, and the junction held 1 base outside the gene matches. The germline V gene has CDR1 SGHDT and CDR2 FRDEAV. The sequenced part of the CDR3 DNA is TGTGCCAGCAGCGGGACAGGCCAAGAC. Its protein product is CASSGTGQD. The complete CDR3 protein is CASSGTGQDTQYF.

Points on this clone: Gene names are mouse gene names. The read terminates 4 residues ahead of where the CDR3 ends, so the germline J gene completes it. The rearrangement uses TRBV19 and TRBJ2-1; the D is unclear. Trimming took off 5 bases at V and 6 bases at J, with 6 bases between the two ends. The germline V gene has CDR1 FNHDT and CDR2 SITEND (reference sequence). The CDR3 is made up of 11 amino acids. This chain's CDR3 is CASRAGAEQFF. The sequenced CDR3 bases are TGTGCCAGCAGAGCAGGTGCT.

This clone was seen only a few times. Genes here carry mouse names. The sequenced fragment ends 4 residues before the CDR3 boundary, so the rest is inferred from the germline J gene. The genes are TRBV13-3 and TRBJ2-5, with D perhaps TRBD2 (6 bases). The CDR3 covers 15 residues. CDR1 is NNHDY, CDR2 SYVADS, per germline. Trimming cost V 0 bases and J 3 bases, with 11 bases left between them. The CDR3 sequence: CASSDVLGVQDTQYF. The sequenced part of the CDR3 DNA is TGTGCCAGCAGTGATGTACTGGGAGTACAAGAC.

The sample holds many counts of this clone. Mouse gene names and germline throughout. Read data end 4 residues before the CDR3 end; the end is taken from the germline J gene. This CDR3 is also generated by other DNA sequences in the sample. This chain links TRBV13-3 with TRBJ2-7, with D maybe TRBD1 (6 bases). Trimming stripped 0 bases from V and 1 base from J, with 8 bases between. Germline assignment: CDR1 NNHDY and CDR2 SYVADS. This CDR3 region has 14 residues. The chain's CDR3 is CASSDATGSYEQYF. CDR3 DNA (partial): TGTGCCAGCAGTGATGCCACAGGGTCCTAT.

With respect to this clone: The gene names given are mouse names. The read ends 4 residues before the CDR3 terminus; that terminus is restored from the germline J gene. The chain couples TRBV13-3 to TRBJ2-2, with 7 bases identical to TRBD1. The V and J ends lost 5 bases and 1 base, in that order; junction bases with no gene match: 8. Germline V gives CDR1 NNHDY, CDR2 SYVADS. This CDR3 spans 16 amino acids. CDR3 region: CASRAGTEKNTGQLYF. The covered CDR3 bases are TGTGCCAGCAGGGCCGGGACAGAAAAAAACACCGGG.

Ten or more counts support this clone. The protein recorded in TCRdb does not match the translated DNA at residue 11; the protein presented here comes from translating the DNA. The genes and germline here are from mouse. With the read ending 3 residues before the CDR3 end, the germline J gene is used to fill in that end. The genes are TRBV13-3 and TRBJ1-3, with unresolved D. Trimming pared 4 bases from V and 0 bases from J, leaving 8 bases between. There are 14 residues in the CDR3. Germline V lookup: CDR1 NNHDY, CDR2 SYVADS. Partial CDR3 DNA: TGTGCCAGCAGTCACAAATTTTCTGGAAATACG. Amino acid sequence: CASSHKFSGNT. The whole CDR3 region reads CASSHKFSGNTLYF. Full variable domain (missing parts from reference TRBV13-3 and TRBJ1-3): EAAVTQSPRSKVAVTGGKVTLSCHQTNNHDYMYWYRQDTGHGLRLIHYSYVADSTEKGDIPDGYKASRPSQENFSLILELASLSQTAVYFCASSHKFSGNTLYFGEGSRLIVV.

This clone was found a few times. All gene names here are mouse names. With the read ending 4 residues before the CDR3 end, the germline J gene is used to fill in that end. The chain joins TRBV13-3 to TRBJ2-4; 8 bases are shared with TRBD2. CDR1 is NNHDY and CDR2 is SYVADS in the germline V gene. The length of the CDR3 is 16 residues. The ends lost 5 bases at V and 0 bases at J; junction bases unmatched: 8. This CDR3 reads CASSLGGGGSQNTLYF. The CDR3 bases that were read are TGTGCCAGCAGCCTCGGTGGGGGGGGTAGTCAAAAC.

This clone was seen a few times. All gene names here are mouse names. The CDR3 end lies 4 residues beyond the end of the read and is filled in from the germline J gene. The chain carries TRBV5 and TRBJ2-1; a weak D match, TRBD1 (5 bases). The germline CDR1 and CDR2 sequences are LGHNA and YNLKQL (reference sequence). The CDR3 consists of 15 residues. The CDR3 DNA, read in part, is TGTGCCAGCAGCCAAGAACCGCAGGGAGGAGCT. This gives the protein CASSQEPQGGA. The entire CDR3 is CASSQEPQGGAEQFF.

This clone was counted between two and nine times. Gene names refer to mouse genes. Coverage ceases 4 residues before the CDR3 finishes, and the germline J gene fills in the end. The genes are TRBV1 and TRBJ2-3; TRBD1 aligns across 8 bases. The CDR3 is 16 amino acids. The V segment lost 0 bases and the J segment 1 base; nucleotides outside the gene matches: 3. Germline CDR1 reads NSQYPW; CDR2 reads LRSPGD (reference sequence). The CDR3 loop reads CTCSADTGQGAETLYF. The sequenced CDR3 bases are TGCACCTGCAGTGCAGATACGGGACAGGGTGCAGAA.

Turning to this clone: The listed genes are named as in mouse. The read halts 4 residues ahead of the CDR3 end, with the missing end drawn from the germline J gene. The chain carries TRBV31 and TRBJ2-1, with 8 bases lining up with TRBD2. The CDR3 is made up of 15 amino acids. CDR1 is GKSSPN and CDR2 is SITVG in the germline V gene. CDR3 loop: CAWSLLVGGEAEQFF. The DNA read from the CDR3 is TGTGCCTGGAGTCTTCTTGTGGGGGGGGAGGCT.

With regard to this clone: The listed TCRdb protein conflicts with the DNA translation at residue 12, and the protein shown is translated directly from the DNA. Gene labels here are mouse ones. From the germline J gene comes the end of the CDR3, since the read stops 3 residues before it. The rearrangement links TRBV19 to TRBJ1-6; the match to TRBD1 covers 8 bases. TRBJ1-6 is an ORF for which the function is uncertain. CDR1 is FNHDT, CDR2 SITEND, per germline (reference sequence). CDR3 length equals 15 residues. The trim removed 5 bases at V and 2 bases at J, leaving 3 bases unmatched. Partial CDR3 DNA: TGTGCCAGCAGACGACAGGGGCCCTATAATTCGCCC. This encodes CASRRQGPYNSP. The entire CDR3 reads CASRRQGPYNSPLYF.

In its sample, this clone was seen a few times. Mouse gene names and germline throughout. The read terminates 4 residues before the CDR3 end, so the remaining end is supplied by the germline J gene. The chain employs TRBV17 and TRBJ2-5; 7 bases fit TRBD1. The CDR3 extends over 16 amino acids. Trimming cost V 2 bases and J 0 bases; bases outside gene matches: 5. The V gene's germline CDR1 is MNHDT and CDR2 YYDKIL. The sequenced CDR3 bases are TGTGCTAGCAGTAGAAATGAGGGACAGAACCAAGAC. It is translated as CASSRNEGQNQD. The CDR3 reads in full as CASSRNEGQNQDTQYF.

Concerning this clone: At one end, the junction sequence differs from germline, possibly due to a read error. The germline and genes are mouse ones. The CDR3 goes on 4 residues after the read ends, and that part is filled in from the germline J gene. The V gene is TRBV1, the J gene TRBJ2-7; TRBD2 matches at 9 bases. The CDR3 is made up of 14 amino acids. CDR1 NSQYPW and CDR2 LRSPGD come from the germline V gene (reference sequence). Partial CDR3 DNA: TGCACCTGCAGTACAGACTGGGGGACCTAT. The encoded protein is CTCSTDWGTY. Given in full, the CDR3 is CTCSTDWGTYEQYF.

This clone was seen a handful of times. Mouse names are used for the genes. The read falls 4 residues short of the CDR3 end, and the missing part is taken from the germline J gene. The rearrangement joins TRBV13-3 to TRBJ2-7, with D possibly matching TRBD1 (6 bases). The CDR3 is made up of 14 amino acids. Germline CDR1 NNHDY, CDR2 SYVADS. The CDR3 spells CASSPGTRGYEQYF. CDR3 DNA (partial): TGTGCCAGCAGCCCTGGGACGAGGGGGTAT.

This clone was seen repeatedly, ten times or more. The gene names here belong to mouse. The read ends 4 residues shy of where the CDR3 ends; the end is completed using the germline J gene. Other DNA sequences in this sample translate to the same CDR3. The chain combines TRBV13-3 with TRBJ2-1; 8 bases match TRBD1. The CDR3 spans 15 residues. Trimming at V came to 3 bases and at J to 0 bases, leaving 2 bases not matched to a gene. Germline CDR1 and CDR2: NNHDY and SYVADS. The CDR3 spells CASSAGQGNYAEQFF. The CDR3 bases that were read are TGTGCCAGCAGTGCCGGACAGGGTAACTATGCT.

A word on this clone: The gene symbols are mouse symbols. The read finishes 4 residues shy of the CDR3 end, and the germline J gene is used to complete it. This rearrangement joins TRBV17 to TRBJ2-1; 9 nucleotides line up with TRBD2. Germline lookup yields CDR1 MNHDT and CDR2 YYDKIL. Trimming cost V 3 bases and J 1 base; bases outside gene matches: 7. The CDR3 length is 17 residues. The CDR3 is CASSSPSGLGNYAEQFF. The sequenced CDR3 bases are TGTGCTAGCAGTAGTCCCTCGGGACTGGGCAACTATGCT.